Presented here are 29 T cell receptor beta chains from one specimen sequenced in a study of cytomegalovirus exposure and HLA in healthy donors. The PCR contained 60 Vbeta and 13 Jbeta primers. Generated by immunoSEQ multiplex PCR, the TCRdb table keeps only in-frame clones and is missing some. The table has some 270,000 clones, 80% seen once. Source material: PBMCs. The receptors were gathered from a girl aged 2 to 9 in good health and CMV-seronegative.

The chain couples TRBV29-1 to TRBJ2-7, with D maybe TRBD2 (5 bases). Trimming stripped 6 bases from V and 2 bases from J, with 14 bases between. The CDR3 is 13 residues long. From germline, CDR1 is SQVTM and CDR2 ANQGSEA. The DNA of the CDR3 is TGCAGCGTCGAGGGATCCTCAACCTACGAGCAGTACTTC. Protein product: CSVEGSSTYEQYF.

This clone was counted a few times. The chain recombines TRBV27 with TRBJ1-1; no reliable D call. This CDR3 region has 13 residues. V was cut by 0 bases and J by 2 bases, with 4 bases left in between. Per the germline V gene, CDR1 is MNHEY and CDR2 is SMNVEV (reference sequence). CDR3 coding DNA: TGTGCCAGCAGTTTATCGTTAAACACTGAAGCTTTCTTT. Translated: CASSLSLNTEAFF.

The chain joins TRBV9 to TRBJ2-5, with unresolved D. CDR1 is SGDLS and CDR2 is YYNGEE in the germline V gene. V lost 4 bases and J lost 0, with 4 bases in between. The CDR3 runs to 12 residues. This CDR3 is CASSLYQETQYF. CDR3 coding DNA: TGTGCCAGCAGCCTGTACCAAGAGACCCAGTACTTC.

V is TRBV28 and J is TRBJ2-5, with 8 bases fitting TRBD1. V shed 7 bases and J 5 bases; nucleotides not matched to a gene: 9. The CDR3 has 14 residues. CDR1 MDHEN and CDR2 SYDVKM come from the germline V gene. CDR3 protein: CASTIDRGGETQYF. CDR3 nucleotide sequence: TGTGCCAGCACCATCGACAGGGGTGGCGAGACCCAGTACTTC.

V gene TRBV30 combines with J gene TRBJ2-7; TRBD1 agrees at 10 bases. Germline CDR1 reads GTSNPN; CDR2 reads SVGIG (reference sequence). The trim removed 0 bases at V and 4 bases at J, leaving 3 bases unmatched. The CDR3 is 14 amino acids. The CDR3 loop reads CAWSVDRGQYEQYF. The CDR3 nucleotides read TGTGCCTGGAGTGTCGACAGGGGGCAATACGAGCAGTACTTC. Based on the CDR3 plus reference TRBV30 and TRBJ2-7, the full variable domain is SQTIHQWPATLVQPVGSPLSLECTVEGTSNPNLYWYRQAAGRGLQLLFYSVGIGQISSEVPQNLSASRPQDRQFILSSKKLLLSDSGFYLCAWSVDRGQYEQYFGPGTRLTVT.

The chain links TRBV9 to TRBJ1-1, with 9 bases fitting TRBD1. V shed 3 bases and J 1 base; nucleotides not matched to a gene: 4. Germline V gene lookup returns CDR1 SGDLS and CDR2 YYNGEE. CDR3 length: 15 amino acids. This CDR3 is CASSGRDRENTEAFF. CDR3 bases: TGTGCCAGCAGCGGAAGGGACAGGGAGAACACTGAAGCTTTCTTT.

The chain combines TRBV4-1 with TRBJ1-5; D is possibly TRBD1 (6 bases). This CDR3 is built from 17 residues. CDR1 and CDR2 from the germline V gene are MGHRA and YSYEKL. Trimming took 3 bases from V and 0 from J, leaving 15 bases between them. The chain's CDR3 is CASSQNYRDISNQPQHF. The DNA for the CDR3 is TGCGCCAGCAGCCAGAATTACCGGGACATTAGCAATCAGCCCCAGCATTTT.

CDR3 DNA sequence: TGTGCCAGCAGCTCCTCAAAACGGGGCTATGGCTACACCTTC. Amino acid sequence: CASSSSKRGYGYTF. This chain connects TRBV7-2 to TRBJ1-2; D not resolved. Germline assignment: CDR1 SGHTA and CDR2 FQGNSA. V lost 4 bases and J lost 4, with 13 bases in between. The length of the CDR3 is 14 residues.

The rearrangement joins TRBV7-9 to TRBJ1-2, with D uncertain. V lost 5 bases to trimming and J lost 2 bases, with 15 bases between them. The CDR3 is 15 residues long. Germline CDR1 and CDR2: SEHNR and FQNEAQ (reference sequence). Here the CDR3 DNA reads TGTGCCAGCAGCGTCGGGGAGGACCTGAACTATGGCTACACCTTC. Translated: CASSVGEDLNYGYTF. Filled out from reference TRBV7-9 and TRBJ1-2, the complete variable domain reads DTGVSQNPRHKITKRGQNVTFRCDPISEHNRLYWYRQTLGQGPEFLTYFQNEAQLEKSRLLSDRFSAERPKGSFSTLEIQRTEQGDSAMYLCASSVGEDLNYGYTFGSGTRLTVV.

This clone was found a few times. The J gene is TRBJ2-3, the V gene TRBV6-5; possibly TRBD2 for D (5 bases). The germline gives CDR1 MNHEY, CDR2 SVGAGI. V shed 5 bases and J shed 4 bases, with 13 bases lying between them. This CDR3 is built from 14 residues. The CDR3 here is CASSRLAPSDTQYF. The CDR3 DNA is TGTGCCAGCAGTAGGCTAGCCCCGTCAGATACGCAGTATTTT.

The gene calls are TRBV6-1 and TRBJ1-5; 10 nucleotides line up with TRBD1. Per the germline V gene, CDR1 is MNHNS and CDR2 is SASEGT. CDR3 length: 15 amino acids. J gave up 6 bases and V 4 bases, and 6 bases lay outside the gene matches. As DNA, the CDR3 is TGTGCCAGCAGTGCGGACGGGACAGGGGCTCAGCCCCAGCATTTT. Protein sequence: CASSADGTGAQPQHF.

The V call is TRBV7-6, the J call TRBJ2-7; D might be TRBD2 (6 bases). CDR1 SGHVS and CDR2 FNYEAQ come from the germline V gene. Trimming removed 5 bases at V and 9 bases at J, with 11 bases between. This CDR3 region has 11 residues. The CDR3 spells CASSGGLGQYF. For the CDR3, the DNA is TGTGCCAGCAGCGGAGGGTTGGGGCAGTACTTC.

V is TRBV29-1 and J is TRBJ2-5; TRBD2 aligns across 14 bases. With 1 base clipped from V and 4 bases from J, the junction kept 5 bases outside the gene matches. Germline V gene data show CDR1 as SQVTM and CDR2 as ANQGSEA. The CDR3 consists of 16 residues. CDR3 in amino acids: CSVEGDGTSGGETQYF. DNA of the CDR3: TGCAGCGTTGAAGGTGACGGGACTAGCGGGGGAGAGACCCAGTACTTC.

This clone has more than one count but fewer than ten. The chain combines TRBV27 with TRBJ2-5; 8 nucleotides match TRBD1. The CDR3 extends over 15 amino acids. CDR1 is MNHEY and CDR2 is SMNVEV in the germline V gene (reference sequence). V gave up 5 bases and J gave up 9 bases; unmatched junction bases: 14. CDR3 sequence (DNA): TGTGCCAGCAGTCCCTCATCAGGGGGCGGTCTGCCCCAGTACTTC. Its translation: CASSPSSGGGLPQYF.

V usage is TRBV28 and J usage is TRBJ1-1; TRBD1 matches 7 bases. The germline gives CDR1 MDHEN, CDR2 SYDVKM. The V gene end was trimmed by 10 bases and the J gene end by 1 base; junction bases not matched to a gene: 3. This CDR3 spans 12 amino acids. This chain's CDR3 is CATGGWNTEAFF. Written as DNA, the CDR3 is TGTGCCACAGGGGGGTGGAACACTGAAGCTTTCTTT. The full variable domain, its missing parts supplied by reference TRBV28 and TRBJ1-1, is DVKVTQSSRYLVKRTGEKVFLECVQDMDHENMFWYRQDPGLGLRLIYFSYDVKMKEKGDIPEGYSVSREKKERFSLILESASTNQTSMYLCATGGWNTEAFFGQGTRLTVV.

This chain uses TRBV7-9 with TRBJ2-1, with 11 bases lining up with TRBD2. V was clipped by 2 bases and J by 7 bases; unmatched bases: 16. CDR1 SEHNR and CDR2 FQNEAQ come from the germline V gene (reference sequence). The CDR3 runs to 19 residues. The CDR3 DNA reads TGTGCCAGCAGCTTACGTGCCCTTGGACTAGCGGGTCGGATGAATGAGCAGTTCTTC. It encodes CASSLRALGLAGRMNEQFF.

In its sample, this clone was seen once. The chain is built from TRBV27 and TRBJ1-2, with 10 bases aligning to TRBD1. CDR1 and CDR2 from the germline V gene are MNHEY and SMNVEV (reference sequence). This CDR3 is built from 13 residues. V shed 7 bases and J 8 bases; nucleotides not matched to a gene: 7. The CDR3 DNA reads TGTGCCAGCACCCGAGACAGGGGGCAAGGCTACACCTTC. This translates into CASTRDRGQGYTF.

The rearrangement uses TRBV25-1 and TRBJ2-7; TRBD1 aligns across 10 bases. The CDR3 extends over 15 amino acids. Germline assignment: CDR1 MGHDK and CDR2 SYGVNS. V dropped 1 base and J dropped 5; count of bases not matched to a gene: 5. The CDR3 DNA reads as TGTGCCAGCAGTGAATCGGGGACAGGGGCAGACGAGCAGTACTTC. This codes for CASSESGTGADEQYF.

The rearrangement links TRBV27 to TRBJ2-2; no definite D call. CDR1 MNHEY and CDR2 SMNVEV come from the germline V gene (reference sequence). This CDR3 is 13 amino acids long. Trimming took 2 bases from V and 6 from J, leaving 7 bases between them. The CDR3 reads CASSLRVSGELFF. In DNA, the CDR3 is TGTGCCAGCAGTTTACGGGTTTCCGGGGAGCTGTTTTTT.

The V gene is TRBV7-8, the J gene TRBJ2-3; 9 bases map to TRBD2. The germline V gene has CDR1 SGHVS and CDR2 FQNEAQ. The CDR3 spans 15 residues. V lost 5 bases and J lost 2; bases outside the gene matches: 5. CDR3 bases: TGTGCCAGCAGCGAACGACTAGCGGTCACAGATACGCAGTATTTT. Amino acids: CASSERLAVTDTQYF.

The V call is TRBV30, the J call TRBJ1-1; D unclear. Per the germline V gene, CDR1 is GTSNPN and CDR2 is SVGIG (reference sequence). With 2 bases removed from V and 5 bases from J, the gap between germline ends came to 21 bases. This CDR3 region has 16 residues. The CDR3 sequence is CAWSRGSRLWETEAFF. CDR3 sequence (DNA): TGTGCCTGGAGTAGAGGGTCTCGCCTTTGGGAAACTGAAGCTTTCTTT.

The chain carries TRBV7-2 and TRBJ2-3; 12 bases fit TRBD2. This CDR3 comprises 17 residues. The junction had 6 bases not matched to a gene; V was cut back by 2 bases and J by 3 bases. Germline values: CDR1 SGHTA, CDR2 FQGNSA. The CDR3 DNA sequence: TGTGCCAGCAGCTTACTGCCTAGCGGGGGGGAAACAGATACGCAGTATTTT. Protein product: CASSLLPSGGETDTQYF.

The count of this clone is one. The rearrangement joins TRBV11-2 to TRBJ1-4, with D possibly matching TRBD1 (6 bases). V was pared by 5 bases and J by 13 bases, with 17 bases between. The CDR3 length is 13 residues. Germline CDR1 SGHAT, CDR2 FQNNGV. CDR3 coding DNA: TGTGCCAGCAGCCCTACGACAGGCCGTGGACTGTTTTTT. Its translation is CASSPTTGRGLFF.

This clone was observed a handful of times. Written as DNA, the CDR3 is TGTGCCAGCAGCTTACCTCGGCGGGAGATGGGGAGGAGAGAGACCCAGTACTTC. This gives the protein CASSLPRREMGRRETQYF. The chain recombines TRBV7-8 with TRBJ2-5, with 7 bases matching TRBD2. The CDR3 consists of 18 residues. The V segment lost 2 bases and the J segment 4 bases; nucleotides outside the gene matches: 16. Germline V gene data show CDR1 as SGHVS and CDR2 as FQNEAQ.

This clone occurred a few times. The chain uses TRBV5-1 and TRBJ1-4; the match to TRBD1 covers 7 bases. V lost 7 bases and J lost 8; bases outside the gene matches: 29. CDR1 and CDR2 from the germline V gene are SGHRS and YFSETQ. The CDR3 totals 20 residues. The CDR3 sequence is CASANSPKGARDISEEKLFF. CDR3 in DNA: TGCGCCAGCGCTAACAGTCCCAAGGGGGCGCGGGACATTTCGGAGGAAAAACTGTTTTTT.

The CDR3 DNA reads as TGCAGCGTTGTCCGGCTAGCGGGAATACATGACAATGAGCAGTTCTTC. Its translation: CSVVRLAGIHDNEQFF. The rearrangement uses TRBV29-1 and TRBJ2-1, with TRBD2 matching over 9 bases. CDR3 size: 16 residues. Trimming removed 4 bases from V and 5 bases from J; junction bases left unmatched: 12. The germline V gene encodes CDR1 SQVTM and CDR2 ANQGSEA.

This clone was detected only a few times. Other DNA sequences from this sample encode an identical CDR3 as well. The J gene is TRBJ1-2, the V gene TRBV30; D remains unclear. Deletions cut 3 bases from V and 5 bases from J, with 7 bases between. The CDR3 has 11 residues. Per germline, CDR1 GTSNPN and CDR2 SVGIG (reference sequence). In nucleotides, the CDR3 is TGTGCCTGGAGCACGGGATATGGCTACACCTTC. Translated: CAWSTGYGYTF.

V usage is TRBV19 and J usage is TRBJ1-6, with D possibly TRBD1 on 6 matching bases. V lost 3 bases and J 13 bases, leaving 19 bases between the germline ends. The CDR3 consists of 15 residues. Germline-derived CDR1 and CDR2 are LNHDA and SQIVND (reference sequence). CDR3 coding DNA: TGTGCCAGTAGTATCCTATTTAGGACAGCCGCTCCCCTCCACTTT. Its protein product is CASSILFRTAAPLHF.

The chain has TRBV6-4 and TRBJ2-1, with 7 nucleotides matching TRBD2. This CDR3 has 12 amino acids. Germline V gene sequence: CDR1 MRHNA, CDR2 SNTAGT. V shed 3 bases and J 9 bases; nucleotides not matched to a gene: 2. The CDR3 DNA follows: TGTGCCAGCAGTGATTGGGGGGGTGAGCAGTTCTTC. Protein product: CASSDWGGEQFF.